Below, 21 T cell receptor beta chains from the same sample are listed, as sequenced in a study of blood T cell repertoires in COVID-19. The assay was immunoSEQ multiplex PCR, and TCRdb's table has in-frame clones only and misses some. The sample contains about 240,000 clones, around 80% of which appear only once. The source material was peripheral blood. The receptors were sampled from a woman younger than 35 with acute or convalescent COVID-19.

The chain recombines TRBV4-3 with TRBJ2-2, with 9 bases identical to TRBD2. Germline loops: CDR1 LGHNA, CDR2 YSLEER. The ends lost 4 bases at V and 4 bases at J; junction bases unmatched: 7. This CDR3 contains 16 residues. Here the CDR3 reads CASSRGSGSSTGELFF. In DNA form, the CDR3 reads TGCGCCAGCAGCCGAGGTAGCGGGAGCTCCACCGGGGAGCTGTTTTTT.

The chain links TRBV5-4 to TRBJ1-3; 7 bases line up with TRBD1. The length of the CDR3 is 16 residues. Losses at the gene ends were 3 bases for V and 0 bases for J; bases not matched to a gene: 6. The germline gives CDR1 SGHNT, CDR2 YYREEE (reference sequence). CDR3 protein: CASSSGQLNSGNTIYF. The CDR3 coding sequence is TGTGCCAGCAGCTCGGGACAGCTCAACTCTGGAAACACCATATATTTT.

The chain combines TRBV3-1 (or the pseudogene TRBV3-2) with TRBJ1-1; unclear D gene. The CDR3 has 14 amino acids. Germline V CDR1 and CDR2: LGHDT, YNNKEL (reference sequence). Trimming pared 6 bases from V and 3 bases from J, leaving 14 bases between. The CDR3 protein is CASSQFGGDTEAFF. CDR3 nucleotides: TGTGCCAGCAGTCAGTTTGGCGGTGACACTGAAGCTTTCTTT.

CDR3 nucleotide sequence: TGTGCCAGCAGTTACTACCCCGGAGCCATGAACACTGAAGCTTTCTTT. It specifies CASSYYPGAMNTEAFF. This chain uses TRBV6-5 with TRBJ1-1; D unclear. V was pared by 1 base and J by 0 bases, with 12 bases between. The CDR3 is 16 residues long. CDR1 and CDR2 (germline): MNHEY, SVGAGI.

V gene TRBV7-3 combines with J gene TRBJ1-1; a weak D match, TRBD1 (6 bases). V lost 5 bases and J lost 0, with 13 bases in between. The CDR3 sequence is 15 residues long. Germline V gene lookup returns CDR1 SGHTA and CDR2 FQGTGA. CDR3 nucleotide sequence: TGTGCCAGCAGCGCGCAACAGGGTCTGAACACTGAAGCTTTCTTT. Its translation: CASSAQQGLNTEAFF.

The chain combines TRBV5-1 with TRBJ1-1, with D maybe TRBD1 (5 bases). Between the trimmed V and J ends, which lost 3 bases and 5 bases, there was a span of 17 bases. This CDR3 has 15 amino acids. Germline values: CDR1 SGHRS, CDR2 YFSETQ. The CDR3 coding sequence is TGCGCCAGCAGCTCATATACAGGTATTTCAACTGAAGCTTTCTTT. Its translation: CASSSYTGISTEAFF.

The rearrangement uses TRBV4-3 and TRBJ2-2; 9 bases line up with TRBD1. Losses at the gene ends were 4 bases for V and 7 bases for J; bases not matched to a gene: 7. CDR1 LGHNA and CDR2 YSLEER come from the germline V gene. The CDR3 has 15 amino acids. The CDR3 spells CASSPGTGWDGELFF. The CDR3, as DNA: TGCGCCAGCAGCCCGGGGACAGGGTGGGACGGGGAGCTGTTTTTT.

The chain joins TRBV7-2 to TRBJ2-7; TRBD2 is a possible D gene (5 bases). Per germline, CDR1 SGHTA and CDR2 FQGNSA. This CDR3 has 16 amino acids. V lost 1 base to trimming and J lost 2 bases, with 15 bases between them. DNA for the CDR3: TGTGCCAGCAGCTTAGTGGGCGGGCTCCAAACCTACGAGCAGTACTTC. Amino acids: CASSLVGGLQTYEQYF.

This rearrangement joins TRBV5-1 to TRBJ1-1; TRBD1 matches 11 bases. The CDR3 has 16 residues. V was pared by 0 bases and J by 4 bases, with 5 bases of the junction left unmatched. Germline V CDR1 and CDR2: SGHRS, YFSETQ. Here the CDR3 reads CASSLEVGQGGTEAFF. The CDR3 DNA is TGCGCCAGCAGCTTGGAGGTGGGACAGGGGGGCACTGAAGCTTTCTTT.

The CDR3 here is CASTRQGSVYGYTF. DNA for the CDR3: TGTGCCAGCACTCGACAGGGGTCGGTGTATGGCTACACCTTC. This sequence joins TRBV2 and TRBJ1-2, with TRBD1 identical over 8 bases. The CDR3 has 14 residues. V shed 7 bases and J 5 bases; nucleotides not matched to a gene: 9. Germline CDR1 is SNHLY and CDR2 is FYNNEI.

The chain is built from TRBV28 and TRBJ2-7; D may be TRBD1 (6 bases). Trimming removed 10 bases at V and 3 bases at J, with 16 bases between. The germline V gene has CDR1 MDHEN and CDR2 SYDVKM. This CDR3 comprises 13 residues. This chain's CDR3 is CATTDRNRYEQYF. The CDR3 DNA sequence: TGTGCCACTACGGACAGAAACCGCTACGAGCAGTACTTC.

CDR3 sequence: CAWRVQGPQWPQHF. The CDR3 nucleotides read TGTGCCTGGAGGGTACAGGGGCCCCAGTGGCCCCAGCATTTT. The V call is TRBV30, the J call TRBJ1-5; 7 bases are a match to TRBD1. Germline values: CDR1 GTSNPN, CDR2 SVGIG (reference sequence). V was pared by 3 bases and J by 9 bases, with 11 bases of the junction left unmatched. The CDR3 spans 14 residues.

The V and J genes are TRBV5-6 and TRBJ2-1; D perhaps matches TRBD2 (6 bases). The CDR3 spans 15 residues. The germline V gene has CDR1 SGHDT and CDR2 YYEEEE. V shed 2 bases and J shed 7 bases, with 16 bases lying between them. The CDR3 protein is CASSLIALAQNEQFF. Here the CDR3 DNA reads TGTGCCAGCAGCTTAATCGCTCTAGCGCAGAATGAGCAGTTCTTC. Filled out from reference TRBV5-6 and TRBJ2-1, the complete variable domain reads DAGVTQSPTHLIKTRGQQVTLRCSPKSGHDTVSWYQQALGQGPQFIFQYYEEEERQRGNFPDRFSGHQFPNYSSELNVNALLLGDSALYLCASSLIALAQNEQFFGPGTRLTVL.

This sequence joins TRBV10-3 and TRBJ2-7, with 9 bases identical to TRBD1. Germline assignment: CDR1 ENHRY and CDR2 SYGVKD. This CDR3 is built from 12 residues. J gave up 7 bases and V 11 bases, and 9 bases lay outside the gene matches. CDR3 region: CAVSTGGGEQYF. DNA of the CDR3: TGTGCCGTTTCGACAGGGGGAGGGGAGCAGTACTTC.

The rearrangement links TRBV7-9 to TRBJ2-7; TRBD1 is a possible D gene (5 bases). This CDR3 region has 15 residues. The V and J ends lost 4 bases and 4 bases respectively, with 17 bases between them. Germline CDR1 is SEHNR and CDR2 is FQNEAQ (reference sequence). CDR3 in amino acids: CASSSQTGDFYEQYF. CDR3 in DNA: TGTGCCAGCAGCTCGCAAACAGGTGACTTTTACGAGCAGTACTTC. Based on the CDR3 plus reference TRBV7-9 and TRBJ2-7, the full variable domain is DTGVSQNPRHKITKRGQNVTFRCDPISEHNRLYWYRQTLGQGPEFLTYFQNEAQLEKSRLLSDRFSAERPKGSFSTLEIQRTEQGDSAMYLCASSSQTGDFYEQYFGPGTRLTVT.

This clone was recorded once. The chain is built from TRBV28 and TRBJ2-5; 13 bases match TRBD2. CDR3 length: 15 amino acids. Germline V gene data show CDR1 as MDHEN and CDR2 as SYDVKM. J was trimmed by 5 bases and V by 8 bases; bases with no gene match: 8. CDR3 sequence: CASRTSGSDRETQYF. The CDR3, as DNA: TGTGCCAGCCGGACTAGCGGGAGTGATCGGGAGACCCAGTACTTC. Variable domain in full (rest from reference TRBV28 and TRBJ2-5): DVKVTQSSRYLVKRTGEKVFLECVQDMDHENMFWYRQDPGLGLRLIYFSYDVKMKEKGDIPEGYSVSREKKERFSLILESASTNQTSMYLCASRTSGSDRETQYFGPGTRLLVL.

V is TRBV12-5 and J is TRBJ2-1; D not certain. This CDR3 is built from 12 residues. V was trimmed by 3 bases and J by 5 bases, leaving 5 bases between them. In germline, CDR1 is LGHNT, CDR2 FRNRAP. The CDR3 coding sequence is TGTGCTAGTGGTTTCGACAACAATGAGCAGTTCTTC. Its translation is CASGFDNNEQFF.

The chain has TRBV4-1 and TRBJ2-1, with D possibly matching TRBD2 (6 bases). The CDR3 is 13 amino acids. Looked up from germline, CDR1 is MGHRA and CDR2 is YSYEKL. V lost 0 bases and J 12 bases, leaving 12 bases between the germline ends. CDR3 bases: TGCGCCAGCAGCCAAGAGCCCGGGAGTGGGCAGTTCTTC. Protein product: CASSQEPGSGQFF.

This chain links TRBV2 with TRBJ1-5; 9 positions match TRBD1. The CDR3 has 15 amino acids. Losses at the gene ends were 6 bases for V and 2 bases for J; bases not matched to a gene: 5. Germline loops: CDR1 SNHLY, CDR2 FYNNEI. CDR3 sequence (DNA): TGTGCCAGCAGCGCGGACAGGGGCGGCAATCAGCCCCAGCATTTT. Protein: CASSADRGGNQPQHF. Full variable domain (missing parts from reference TRBV2 and TRBJ1-5): EPEVTQTPSHQVTQMGQEVILRCVPISNHLYFYWYRQILGQKVEFLVSFYNNEISEKSEIFDDQFSVERPDGSNFTLKIRSTKLEDSAMYFCASSADRGGNQPQHFGDGTRLSIL.

A remark on this clone: Other nucleotide sequences from this sample produce the same CDR3. The chain is built from TRBV29-1 and TRBJ2-7, with TRBD2 as a possible D gene (6 bases). The V end lost 6 bases, the J end lost 4 bases, and 13 bases lay between the germline ends. CDR3 length equals 12 residues. Germline-derived CDR1 and CDR2 are SQVTM and ANQGSEA. CDR3 region: CSVRRGGYEQYF. The DNA of the CDR3 is TGCAGCGTGCGACGGGGAGGTTACGAGCAGTACTTC.

In this sample, this clone turned up many times. V gene TRBV3-1 (or the pseudogene TRBV3-2) combines with J gene TRBJ2-1; 7 bases are shared with TRBD2. The trim removed 4 bases at V and 4 bases at J, leaving 10 bases unmatched. This CDR3 is 16 amino acids long. Germline V lookup: CDR1 LGHDT, CDR2 YNNKEL (reference sequence). CDR3 residues: CASSRGRDYRYNEQFF. The CDR3 bases are TGTGCCAGCAGCCGAGGCCGGGACTATAGATACAATGAGCAGTTCTTC.